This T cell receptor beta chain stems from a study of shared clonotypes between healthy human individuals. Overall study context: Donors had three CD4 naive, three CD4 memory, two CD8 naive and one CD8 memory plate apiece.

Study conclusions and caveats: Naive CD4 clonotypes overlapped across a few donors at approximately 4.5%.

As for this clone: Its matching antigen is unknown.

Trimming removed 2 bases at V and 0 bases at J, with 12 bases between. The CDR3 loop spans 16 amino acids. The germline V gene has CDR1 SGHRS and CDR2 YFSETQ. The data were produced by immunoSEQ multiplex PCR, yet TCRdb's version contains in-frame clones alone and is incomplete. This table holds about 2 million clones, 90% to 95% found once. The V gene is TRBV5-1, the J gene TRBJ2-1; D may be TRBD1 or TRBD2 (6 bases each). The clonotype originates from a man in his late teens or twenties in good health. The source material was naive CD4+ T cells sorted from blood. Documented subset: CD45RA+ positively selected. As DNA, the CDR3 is TGCGCCAGCAGCTTTCAGCCGGGGGCCTCCTACAATGAGCAGTTCTTC. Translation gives CASSFQPGASYNEQFF.